The 20 T cell receptor beta chains below all came from one sample that was sequenced in a study of T cell clones after liver transplantation. The method was immunoSEQ multiplex PCR; TCRdb's version includes in-frame clones alone and lacks a portion of them. The profile covers roughly 80,000 clones, with 65% to 85% appearing a single time and under 0.6% taken by the ten largest. The specimen comprised CD4+ T cells from blood, sampled around 45 months after liver transplant. These receptors were taken from a human patient who received a liver transplant. Some T cells may trace back to the graft donor.

The chain uses TRBV5-4 and TRBJ2-5; 12 nucleotides align to TRBD2. Trimming took 4 bases from V and 3 from J; bases not matched to a gene: 10. The germline V gene encodes CDR1 SGHNT and CDR2 YYREEE (reference sequence). The CDR3 loop spans 17 amino acids. The CDR3: CASSPGLAGFGEETQYF. The CDR3 region has the DNA TGTGCCAGCAGCCCAGGACTAGCGGGGTTTGGGGAAGAGACCCAGTACTTC. The whole variable domain, filled in from reference TRBV5-4 and TRBJ2-5, reads ETGVTQSPTHLIKTRGQQVTLRCSSQSGHNTVSWYQQALGQGPQFIFQYYREEENGRGNFPPRFSGLQFPNYSSELNVNALELDDSALYLCASSPGLAGFGEETQYFGPGTRLLVL.

The chain employs TRBV5-1 and TRBJ1-2, with a possible D match to TRBD1 (6 bases). Trimming stripped 4 bases from V and 4 bases from J, with 14 bases between. CDR1 and CDR2 from the germline V gene are SGHRS and YFSETQ. The CDR3 loop spans 14 amino acids. The CDR3 sequence: CASSLGQPSYGYTF. For the CDR3, the DNA is TGCGCCAGCAGCCTAGGACAGCCCAGCTATGGCTACACCTTC.

The genes are TRBV11-2 and TRBJ2-7; 8 bases align to TRBD2. Germline V CDR1 and CDR2: SGHAT, FQNNGV. J gave up 4 bases and V 6 bases, and 5 bases lay outside the gene matches. The CDR3 spans 13 residues. The CDR3 nucleotides are TGTGCCAGCAGTTCGGGGGGGACTTACGAGCAGTACTTC. This translates into CASSSGGTYEQYF.

This chain's CDR3 is CASIPAWGSRSGNTIYF. CDR3 DNA sequence: TGTGCCAGCATCCCCGCGTGGGGCAGCCGCTCTGGAAACACCATATATTTT. The chain combines TRBV28 with TRBJ1-3; maybe TRBD1 (5 bases). The CDR3 covers 17 residues. Germline CDR1 is MDHEN and CDR2 is SYDVKM. V was clipped by 7 bases and J by 0 bases, with 19 bases between them.

The chain is built from TRBV18 and TRBJ1-1, with 9 bases that match TRBD1. Trimming cost V 2 bases and J 0 bases; bases outside gene matches: 10. CDR1 and CDR2 from the germline V gene are KGHSH and LQKENI. CDR3 length: 18 amino acids. The CDR3 region is CASSPGQGPLRVNTEAFF. The CDR3 bases are TGTGCCAGCTCACCAGGACAGGGGCCACTTCGGGTGAACACTGAAGCTTTCTTT.

The genes are TRBV18 and TRBJ2-2; 13 nucleotides line up with TRBD2. The junction had 0 bases not matched to a gene; V was cut back by 6 bases and J by 2 bases. This CDR3 has 15 residues. Germline CDR1 is KGHSH and CDR2 is LQKENI. The CDR3 nucleotides are TGTGCCAGCTCGGGACTAGCGGGAAACACCGGGGAGCTGTTTTTT. Amino acid sequence: CASSGLAGNTGELFF.

The J gene is TRBJ2-3, the V gene TRBV5-4, with TRBD2 identical over 11 bases. CDR3 length equals 16 residues. CDR1 and CDR2 from the germline V gene are SGHNT and YYREEE (reference sequence). V lost 0 bases, J lost 5 bases, and 5 bases stayed unmatched. CDR3 loop: CASSLGVAGGGDTQYF. The CDR3 region has the DNA TGTGCCAGCAGCTTGGGTGTAGCGGGAGGGGGAGATACGCAGTATTTT.

The CDR3 sequence: CATSRDRGAETQYF. The DNA for the CDR3 is TGTGCCACCAGCAGAGATCGGGGGGCGGAGACCCAGTACTTC. This sequence joins TRBV15 and TRBJ2-5, with a weak D call TRBD2 (7 bases). Germline CDR1 reads LNHNV; CDR2 reads YYDKDF (reference sequence). Trimming left V 0 bases short and J 5 bases short, with 10 bases between. The CDR3 loop spans 14 amino acids. Full variable domain (rest looked up from reference TRBV15 and TRBJ2-5): DAMVIQNPRYQVTQFGKPVTLSCSQTLNHNVMYWYQQKSSQAPKLLFHYYDKDFNNEADTPDNFQSRRPNTSFCFLDIRSPGLGDTAMYLCATSRDRGAETQYFGPGTRLLVL.

The V call is TRBV7-8, the J call TRBJ1-2; D is unclear. Trimming cost V 5 bases and J 5 bases, with 18 bases left between them. Germline loops: CDR1 SGHVS, CDR2 FQNEAQ. This CDR3 comprises 15 residues. The CDR3 coding sequence is TGTGCCAGCAGCCCACTTCGTCTTCGGACGTATGGCTACACCTTC. The encoded protein is CASSPLRLRTYGYTF.

A note on this clone: A read error may produce the germline difference seen at one junction end. This chain uses TRBV7-7 with TRBJ2-1; TRBD2 agrees at 8 bases. The germline V gene has CDR1 SSHAT and CDR2 FNYEAQ (reference sequence). The CDR3 sequence is 16 residues long. Here the CDR3 DNA reads TGTGCTAGCAGCTTAACGGGACTAGGGTCCTACAATGAGCAGTTCTTC. This sequence encodes CASSLTGLGSYNEQFF. Filled out from reference TRBV7-7 and TRBJ2-1, the complete variable domain reads GAGVSQSPRYKVTKRGQDVTLRCDPISSHATLYWYQQALGQGPEFLTYFNYEAQPDKSGLPSDRFSAERPEGSISTLTIQRTEQRDSAMYRCASSLTGLGSYNEQFFGPGTRLTVL.

This clone came up a few times. The rearrangement uses TRBV10-2 and TRBJ2-7, with TRBD1 matching over 7 bases. V was clipped by 6 bases and J by 3 bases; unmatched bases: 8. The CDR3 spans 14 residues. The V gene's germline CDR1 is WSHSY and CDR2 SAAADI. CDR3 region: CASSPDRQYYEQYF. DNA of the CDR3: TGCGCCAGCAGCCCGGACAGGCAATACTACGAGCAGTACTTC.

This rearrangement joins TRBV15 to TRBJ2-1, with 8 nucleotides matching TRBD1. Germline lookup yields CDR1 LNHNV and CDR2 YYDKDF (reference sequence). The ends lost 4 bases at V and 6 bases at J; junction bases unmatched: 8. The length of the CDR3 is 15 residues. The CDR3 spells CATSKGQTGANEQFF. CDR3 sequence (DNA): TGTGCCACCAGCAAGGGTCAGACAGGGGCCAATGAGCAGTTCTTC.

The genes are TRBV5-4 and TRBJ1-1; no clear D. CDR1 SGHNT and CDR2 YYREEE come from the germline V gene (reference sequence). Trimming removed 3 bases at V and 1 base at J, with 10 bases between. The CDR3 runs to 14 residues. The CDR3, as DNA: TGTGCCAGCAGCTCCCATTCCTCGAACACTGAAGCTTTCTTT. Translated: CASSSHSSNTEAFF. Supplemented by reference TRBV5-4 and TRBJ1-1, the full variable domain reads ETGVTQSPTHLIKTRGQQVTLRCSSQSGHNTVSWYQQALGQGPQFIFQYYREEENGRGNFPPRFSGLQFPNYSSELNVNALELDDSALYLCASSSHSSNTEAFFGQGTRLTVV.

This clone was seen a single time. The chain links TRBV7-9 to TRBJ1-4; D remains unclear. V lost 5 bases and J lost 11, with 18 bases in between. CDR3 length: 14 residues. Per the germline V gene, CDR1 is SEHNR and CDR2 is FQNEAQ (reference sequence). The CDR3 DNA follows: TGTGCCAGCAGCCCCCGCACGACCCGAGGGAAACTGTTTTTT. Translating gives CASSPRTTRGKLFF. Drawing the rest from reference TRBV7-9 and TRBJ1-4, the complete variable domain is DTGVSQNPRHKITKRGQNVTFRCDPISEHNRLYWYRQTLGQGPEFLTYFQNEAQLEKSRLLSDRFSAERPKGSFSTLEIQRTEQGDSAMYLCASSPRTTRGKLFFGSGTQLSVL.

The J gene is TRBJ1-2, the V gene TRBV9; 8 bases line up with TRBD1. This CDR3 has 15 residues. The V and J ends lost 4 bases and 4 bases, in that order; junction bases with no gene match: 9. The germline gives CDR1 SGDLS, CDR2 YYNGEE. The CDR3 loop is CASSPQTGEFYGYTF. Written as DNA, the CDR3 is TGTGCCAGCAGCCCTCAGACAGGGGAATTCTATGGCTACACCTTC.

The chain has TRBV5-8 and TRBJ1-1; weak D call: TRBD1 (5 bases). Germline CDR1 and CDR2: SGHTS and YDEGEE. V shed 0 bases and J shed 7 bases, with 13 bases lying between them. CDR3 size: 14 residues. Here the CDR3 reads CASSLDYRGDEAFF. The CDR3 DNA is TGTGCCAGCAGCTTGGATTATCGAGGGGATGAAGCTTTCTTT.

J is TRBJ2-1 and V is TRBV30; D is unresolved. Germline CDR1 reads GTSNPN; CDR2 reads SVGIG (reference sequence). The CDR3 totals 12 residues. Trimming shortened V by 3 bases and J by 1 base, and 4 bases separated the two germline ends. The CDR3: CAWRRSYNEQFF. CDR3 DNA: TGTGCCTGGAGACGGTCCTACAATGAGCAGTTCTTC.

The chain combines TRBV28 with TRBJ2-1, with 10 bases lining up with TRBD1. Germline-derived CDR1 and CDR2 are MDHEN and SYDVKM. The length of the CDR3 is 16 residues. V shed 2 bases and J 9 bases; nucleotides not matched to a gene: 10. This chain's CDR3 is CASSLTGTGAKGEQFF. CDR3 coding DNA: TGTGCCAGCAGTTTAACCGGGACAGGGGCCAAAGGTGAGCAGTTCTTC.

This clone was seen a few times. The chain has TRBV6-5 and TRBJ2-3; D is unclear. CDR1 MNHEY and CDR2 SVGAGI come from the germline V gene. V lost 6 bases, J lost 3 bases, and 10 bases lay in between. CDR3 length equals 13 residues. The CDR3 region is CASRSTQTDTQYF. Here the CDR3 DNA reads TGTGCCAGCAGAAGTACCCAGACAGATACGCAGTATTTT.

This chain connects TRBV5-1 to TRBJ1-3; TRBD1 aligns across 7 bases. Germline V gene sequence: CDR1 SGHRS, CDR2 YFSETQ. Unmatched junction bases numbered 7, after V lost 4 bases and J lost 0 bases. The CDR3 sequence is 16 residues long. The CDR3 nucleotides are TGCGCCAGCAGCCCCGGGACAGCCCTCTCTGGAAACACCATATATTTT. Residues: CASSPGTALSGNTIYF.